Listed below are T cell receptor beta chains from one sample, sequenced in a study of prognosis after radiotherapy for stage I lung cancer. TCRdb re-called the multiplex PCR reads with MiXCR, one entry per CDR3 protein. Here the sample spans tens of thousands of distinct CDR3 sequences, about 41% being singletons. The input for sequencing was PBMCs, taken before or after stereotactic body radiation therapy (not recorded which). These TCRs come from a donor over 45 with non-small cell lung cancer. Each CDR3 is given with its conserved first and last residue.

v_gene	j_gene	CDR3aa
TRBV19	TRBJ2-5	CASIPQGGGQQTQYF
TRBV18	TRBJ1-1	CASSPPGRKGHSAFF
TRBV4-1	TRBJ2-1	CASSQDEADPGDEQFF
TRBV27	TRBJ2-7	CASSLSRGTLPWEQYF
TRBV3-1	TRBJ1-3	CASSQGAGNTIYF
TRBV2	TRBJ2-7	CASNLGQESYEQYF
TRBV6-4	TRBJ2-1	CASSYLTVTTYNEQFF
TRBV6-8	TRBJ2-7	CASRTSGPAYEQYF
TRBV5-1	TRBJ2-5	CASSPGVHYQETQYF
TRBV11-2	TRBJ2-1	CASSSTSGANEQFF
TRBV20-1	TRBJ2-3	CSALGLASDTQYF
TRBV7-7	TRBJ2-5	CASSGAGPQETQYF
TRBV6-5	TRBJ1-2	CASSYSGGNYGYTF
TRBV5-1	TRBJ2-7	CASSSTGTGAEQYF
TRBV5-1	TRBJ1-1	CASSQDTSNTEAFF
TRBV18	TRBJ2-5	CASSPIVPRQETQYF
TRBV9	TRBJ1-4	CASSVRDRAIPGEKLFF
TRBV10-2	TRBJ2-3	CASSEGGLAGGDTQYF
TRBV7-2	TRBJ1-1	CASSFTDTEAFF
TRBV30	TRBJ1-2	CAWSKGGDGYTF
TRBV5-6	TRBJ1-6	CASSLMNGFNSPLHF
TRBV12-3/TRBV12-4	TRBJ2-3	CASSFVSSTDTQYF
TRBV7-2	TRBJ1-6	CASIFSGGCDSPLHF
TRBV20-1	TRBJ1-1	CSATRQGLNTEAFF
TRBV5-1	TRBJ2-7	CASSTDRTSRYEQYF
TRBV6-1	TRBJ1-4	CASRTVGQTNEKLFF
TRBV28	TRBJ2-1	CASCPANEHFF
TRBV6-5	TRBJ1-6	CASSYSGEEGSPLHF
TRBV12-3/TRBV12-4	TRBJ2-7	CASSLGTGDNDHYF
TRBV30	TRBJ2-3	CAALLAASTDTQYF
TRBV10-1	TRBJ2-7	CASSRDRVGEQYF
TRBV6-1	TRBJ2-7	CAGSPGTGKSSYEHYF
TRBV6-2/TRBV6-3	TRBJ2-7	CASSPGDSSYEQYF
TRBV30	TRBJ2-6	CDCSSGVRGANVMTF
TRBV5-1	TRBJ1-2	CASSWDKRNGYTF
TRBV6-1	TRBJ1-5	CASSPTGLDRLDQPQHF
TRBV6-1	TRBJ1-6	CAIRTVGGIAPLHF
TRBV6-9	TRBJ2-2	CASSFGRSGGELFF
TRBV11-3	TRBJ1-2	CASSLDGTYYGYTF
TRBV2	TRBJ1-2	CASSGGMANYGYTF
TRBV20-1	TRBJ2-1	CSATRSGRNEQFF
TRBV4-1	TRBJ2-1	CASSQERTDNEQFF
TRBV19	TRBJ1-2	CASSIRGYGYTF
TRBV7-3	TRBJ2-3	CASSPGLNEDTQYF
TRBV19	TRBJ2-2	CASNLRGGYGGELFF
TRBV12-3/TRBV12-4	TRBJ2-1	CASSRFSSSYNEQFF
TRBV7-9	TRBJ2-1	CASSLGSGTYNEQFF
TRBV9	TRBJ2-3	CASNQWGTDTQYF
TRBV7-2	TRBJ2-7	CASSSNYEQYF
TRBV7-7	TRBJ2-7	CASSLSRTREQYF
TRBV30	TRBJ2-7	CALEGRPSYEQYF
TRBV15	TRBJ2-1	CATSREASGSYNEQFF
TRBV7-3	TRBJ2-1	CASSWGGEDEQFF
TRBV7-3	TRBJ2-3	CASSPPAGAGHTDTQYF
TRBV27	TRBJ2-5	CASSLWGGETQYF
TRBV5-4	TRBJ2-6	CASSLGYGANVLTF
TRBV12-5	TRBJ2-1	CSSGSRDPEDYNEQFF